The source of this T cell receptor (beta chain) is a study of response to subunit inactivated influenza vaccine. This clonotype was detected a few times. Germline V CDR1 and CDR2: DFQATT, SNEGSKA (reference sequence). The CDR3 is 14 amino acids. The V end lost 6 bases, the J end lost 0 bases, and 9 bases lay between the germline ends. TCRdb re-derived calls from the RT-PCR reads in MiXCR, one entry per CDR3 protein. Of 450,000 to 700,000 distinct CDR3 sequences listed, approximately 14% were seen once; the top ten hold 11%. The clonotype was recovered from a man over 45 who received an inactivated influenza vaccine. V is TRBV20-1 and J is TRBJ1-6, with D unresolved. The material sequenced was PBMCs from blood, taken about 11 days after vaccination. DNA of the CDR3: TGCAGTGCCCCTGGGAGCTCCTATAATTCACCCCTCCACTTT. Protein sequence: CSAPGSSYNSPLHF.